These 27 T cell receptor beta chains were sequenced from one sample in a study of blood T cell repertoires in COVID-19. Profiling relied on immunoSEQ multiplex PCR, and the TCRdb table lists in-frame clones only, not all of them. The sample contains under 200,000 clones, under 85% of which appear only once. The source material was PBMCs or T cells enriched from blood (not recorded which). These receptors all come from a man in his fifties who had recovered from COVID-19.

This chain connects TRBV6-5 to TRBJ1-6, with 8 bases identical to TRBD1. Germline V gene sequence: CDR1 MNHEY, CDR2 SVGAGI. J lost 7 bases, V lost 6 bases, and 5 bases had no gene match. The CDR3 extends over 14 amino acids. Here the CDR3 reads CASRRTGRNSPLHF. CDR3 in DNA: TGTGCCAGCAGGAGGACAGGGAGGAATTCACCCCTCCACTTT.

Only a few counts were recorded for this clone. V gene TRBV4-3 combines with J gene TRBJ2-1, with 9 bases identical to TRBD2. With 1 base clipped from V and 8 bases from J, the junction kept 12 bases outside the gene matches. The CDR3 loop spans 17 amino acids. Germline CDR1 LGHNA, CDR2 YSLEER. The CDR3 loop is CASSQAGSGGGIDEQFF. The CDR3 DNA reads TGCGCCAGCAGCCAAGCAGGTAGCGGGGGCGGGATAGATGAGCAGTTCTTC.

Judged by abundance, this clone is medium-sized. The chain couples TRBV24-1 to TRBJ2-7; the D gene is possibly TRBD2 (5 bases). The CDR3 spans 14 residues. The V gene lost 3 bases and the J gene lost 3 bases, with 11 bases spanning the gap. The germline CDR1 and CDR2 sequences are KGHDR and SFDVKD. The CDR3 bases are TGTGCCACCAGTGATCGGAGAGGGAGCTACGAGCAGTACTTC. Its translation is CATSDRRGSYEQYF.

The chain employs TRBV25-1 and TRBJ2-2, with 11 bases lining up with TRBD1. The germline gives CDR1 MGHDK, CDR2 SYGVNS. This CDR3 has 17 residues. Losses at the gene ends were 5 bases for V and 6 bases for J; bases not matched to a gene: 11. CDR3 sequence reads: CASSKAWGQGGAGELFF. The CDR3 region has the DNA TGTGCCAGCAGTAAAGCTTGGGGACAGGGGGGAGCCGGGGAGCTGTTTTTT. The full variable domain, with the rest looked up from reference TRBV25-1 and TRBJ2-2, is EADIYQTPRYLVIGTGKKITLECSQTMGHDKMYWYQQDPGMELHLIHYSYGVNSTEKGDLSSESTVSRIRTEHFPLTLESARPSHTSQYLCASSKAWGQGGAGELFFGEGSRLTVL.

The CDR3 DNA reads TGTGCCAGCGCCCGGTTCAATCAGCCCCAGCATTTT. As protein: CASARFNQPQHF. The V call is TRBV5-8, the J call TRBJ1-5, with D hard to call. The V gene's germline CDR1 is SGHTS and CDR2 YDEGEE. V was cut by 7 bases and J by 3 bases, with 8 bases left in between. The CDR3 covers 12 residues. Variable domain in full (rest from reference TRBV5-8 and TRBJ1-5): EAGVTQSPTHLIKTRGQQATLRCSPISGHTSVYWYQQALGLGLQFLLWYDEGEERNRGNFPPRFSGRQFPNYSSELNVNALELEDSALYLCASARFNQPQHFGDGTRLSIL.

The sample holds a few counts of this clone. The chain joins TRBV6-6 to TRBJ2-2; D remains unclear. V lost 2 bases and J lost 4, with 8 bases in between. Germline CDR1 MNHNY, CDR2 SVGAGI (reference sequence). CDR3 length: 14 residues. The CDR3 here is CASSYPISTGELFF. CDR3 bases: TGTGCCAGCAGTTACCCCATTTCCACCGGGGAGCTGTTTTTT.

This chain connects TRBV14 to TRBJ1-2; 8 bases fit TRBD1. J gave up 10 bases and V 4 bases, and 11 bases lay outside the gene matches. The CDR3 extends over 14 amino acids. Germline lookup yields CDR1 SGHDN and CDR2 FVKESK. In nucleotides, the CDR3 is TGTGCCAGCAGCCCTCTACGGACAGGGTCTGACTACACCTTC. This translates into CASSPLRTGSDYTF.

To note about this clone: Compared with germline, one end of the junction differs, possibly owing to a read error. This rearrangement joins TRBV7-7 to TRBJ2-3; TRBD1 aligns across 10 bases. The CDR3 consists of 15 residues. Germline CDR1 reads SSHAT; CDR2 reads FNYEAQ (reference sequence). CDR3 nucleotides: TGTGCTAGCAGCGAAGGGACAGGGGTGAGGAATACGCAGTATTTT. Its protein product is CASSEGTGVRNTQYF.

This clone was detected once. The chain couples TRBV21-1 to TRBJ1-2; TRBD1, as called in the table, went unchecked against the DNA. TRBV21-1 corresponds to a pseudogene. The CDR3 is 11 amino acids. The chain's CDR3 is CARDRPYGYTF. CDR3 nucleotides: TGTGCCAGGGACAGACCTTATGGCTACACCTTC.

V is TRBV15 and J is TRBJ2-1, with 10 bases aligning to TRBD1. CDR1 and CDR2 from the germline V gene are LNHNV and YYDKDF (reference sequence). The CDR3 has 15 amino acids. V shed 5 bases, J shed 6 bases, and the junction held 7 bases outside the gene matches. As DNA, the CDR3 is TGTGCCACCAGCTTTCGGGACAGGGGAAGCAATGAGCAGTTCTTC. This sequence encodes CATSFRDRGSNEQFF.

The V and J genes are TRBV28 and TRBJ2-3, with 7 nucleotides matching TRBD2. The CDR3 is made up of 15 amino acids. Germline assignment: CDR1 MDHEN and CDR2 SYDVKM. Unmatched junction bases numbered 10, after V lost 8 bases and J lost 2 bases. CDR3 amino acids: CASVTGGFNTDTQYF. CDR3 nucleotides: TGTGCCAGCGTCACGGGGGGTTTTAACACAGATACGCAGTATTTT.

The rearrangement uses TRBV6-5 and TRBJ1-1; TRBD1 might be the D (6 bases). The CDR3 length is 14 residues. V lost 5 bases, J lost 5 bases, and 15 bases lay in between. From germline, CDR1 is MNHEY and CDR2 SVGAGI. This CDR3 is CASSRLGGLTEAFF. CDR3 DNA sequence: TGTGCCAGCAGTCGACTGGGGGGGCTTACTGAAGCTTTCTTT.

The chain combines TRBV18 with TRBJ1-6, with a tentative D call TRBD1 (5 bases). V lost 3 bases and J 6 bases, leaving 12 bases between the germline ends. Germline V gene lookup returns CDR1 KGHSH and CDR2 LQKENI. CDR3 length: 15 residues. The CDR3 is CASSPTGGLNSPLHF. The DNA for the CDR3 is TGTGCCAGCTCACCGACCGGGGGTCTTAATTCACCCCTCCACTTT.

The chain employs TRBV10-3 and TRBJ2-7; D is ambiguous. Trimming pared 3 bases from V and 2 bases from J, leaving 8 bases between. This CDR3 contains 13 residues. Germline lookup yields CDR1 ENHRY and CDR2 SYGVKD. CDR3 DNA sequence: TGTGCCATCAGTGACAACAGAGCCTACGAGCAGTACTTC. Encoded protein: CAISDNRAYEQYF.

The chain joins TRBV14 to TRBJ2-2; tentative D call: TRBD1 (6 bases). Germline assignment: CDR1 SGHDN and CDR2 FVKESK. Trimming took off 6 bases at V and 4 bases at J, with 9 bases between the two ends. The CDR3 has 13 amino acids. The CDR3 sequence: CASRLTGTGELFF. The DNA of the CDR3 is TGTGCCAGCAGATTGACAGGCACCGGGGAGCTGTTTTTT.

V is TRBV3-1 (or the pseudogene TRBV3-2) and J is TRBJ1-1, with TRBD1 identical over 7 bases. The CDR3 has 13 amino acids. The junction had 3 bases not matched to a gene; V was cut back by 4 bases and J by 4 bases. CDR1 is LGHDT, CDR2 YNNKEL, per germline (reference sequence). The chain's CDR3 is CASSPTGATEAFF. The DNA for the CDR3 is TGTGCCAGCAGCCCAACAGGGGCCACTGAAGCTTTCTTT.

The rearrangement joins TRBV11-3 to TRBJ2-3; possibly TRBD2 for D (7 bases). The CDR3 totals 14 residues. Per the germline V gene, CDR1 is SGHNT and CDR2 is YENEEA. V gave up 5 bases and J gave up 6 bases, with 15 bases separating them. The DNA for the CDR3 is TGTGCCAGCAGCCGTCGCGGCGGGGGCGATACGCAGTATTTT. Translation gives CASSRRGGGDTQYF.

Worth noting for this clone: Different DNA sequences within this sample yield the same CDR3. The chain couples TRBV27 to TRBJ1-1; D is perhaps TRBD1 (5 bases). The CDR3 length is 14 residues. V shed 5 bases and J shed 1 base, with 11 bases lying between them. Looked up from germline, CDR1 is MNHEY and CDR2 is SMNVEV (reference sequence). DNA of the CDR3: TGTGCCAGCAGTCCCCGACAGAAGAACACTGAAGCTTTCTTT. As protein: CASSPRQKNTEAFF.

The chain carries TRBV6-6 and TRBJ1-1, with D perhaps matching TRBD1 (5 bases). Looked up from germline, CDR1 is MNHNY and CDR2 is SVGAGI (reference sequence). The CDR3 covers 13 residues. V was pared by 5 bases and J by 0 bases, with 7 bases between. The CDR3 DNA reads as TGTGCCAGCAGTAACAGGTTGAACACTGAAGCTTTCTTT. It translates to CASSNRLNTEAFF.

The rearrangement uses TRBV28 and TRBJ1-2; 7 nucleotides match TRBD1. Per the germline V gene, CDR1 is MDHEN and CDR2 is SYDVKM. The CDR3 totals 15 residues. V dropped 6 bases and J dropped 8; count of bases not matched to a gene: 15. CDR3 protein: CASSRPYRQGEGYTF. DNA for the CDR3: TGTGCCAGCAGCCGACCCTACCGACAGGGCGAAGGCTACACCTTC.

The J gene is TRBJ1-1, the V gene TRBV15; 7 bases agree with TRBD1. J gave up 8 bases and V 3 bases, and 6 bases lay outside the gene matches. The CDR3 is 13 residues long. Germline assignment: CDR1 LNHNV and CDR2 YYDKDF (reference sequence). Here the CDR3 DNA reads TGTGCCACCAGCAGCTACAGGGGTGGAGAAGCTTTCTTT. Its protein product is CATSSYRGGEAFF.

The V gene is TRBV6-5, the J gene TRBJ1-2; a weak D match, TRBD1 (5 bases). V was clipped by 6 bases and J by 4 bases, with 12 bases between them. CDR3 length: 13 residues. Germline loops: CDR1 MNHEY, CDR2 SVGAGI. DNA for the CDR3: TGTGCCAGCAGCTTACGACAGTTCTATGGCTACACCTTC. Translated, it gives CASSLRQFYGYTF.

The chain has TRBV18 and TRBJ2-3; maybe TRBD2 (6 bases). V was cut by 3 bases and J by 3 bases, with 16 bases left in between. The CDR3 has 16 amino acids. The germline gives CDR1 KGHSH, CDR2 LQKENI. CDR3 nucleotide sequence: TGTGCCAGCTCACCCTCGGGACTCCACAAGACAGATACGCAGTATTTT. Residues: CASSPSGLHKTDTQYF.

The CDR3 region has the DNA TGTGCCAGTAGTATAGGAGAGGGACTAGCGGGGGAAGTCTCCTACAATGAGCAGTTCTTC. As protein: CASSIGEGLAGEVSYNEQFF. This chain links TRBV19 with TRBJ2-1; TRBD2 matches at 14 bases. The V and J ends lost 1 base and 0 bases, in that order; junction bases with no gene match: 8. CDR1 is LNHDA, CDR2 SQIVND, per germline (reference sequence). The length of the CDR3 is 20 residues.

The chain is built from TRBV5-4 and TRBJ2-5; weak D call: TRBD2 (5 bases). The CDR3 loop spans 13 amino acids. Trimming took 4 bases from V and 0 from J, leaving 7 bases between them. Germline V gene lookup returns CDR1 SGHNT and CDR2 YYREEE (reference sequence). The CDR3 region is CASSTGNQETQYF. CDR3 DNA sequence: TGTGCCAGCAGCACCGGGAACCAAGAGACCCAGTACTTC.

V usage is TRBV3-1 (or the pseudogene TRBV3-2) and J usage is TRBJ1-1; tentatively, D is TRBD1 (6 bases). Germline CDR1 and CDR2: LGHDT and YNNKEL (reference sequence). The CDR3 consists of 14 residues. The V gene lost 2 bases and the J gene lost 0 bases, with 7 bases spanning the gap. CDR3 protein: CASSQQGMNTEAFF. CDR3 coding DNA: TGTGCCAGCAGCCAACAGGGGATGAACACTGAAGCTTTCTTT.

The V and J genes are TRBV11-2 and TRBJ1-1, with D maybe TRBD1 (5 bases). Trimming shortened V by 2 bases and J by 7 bases, and 8 bases separated the two germline ends. This CDR3 spans 12 amino acids. CDR1 and CDR2 (germline): SGHAT, FQNNGV. CDR3 sequence reads: CASSLMGREAFF. CDR3 DNA sequence: TGTGCCAGCAGCTTAATGGGGCGTGAAGCTTTCTTT.